One and the same sample provided the 18 T cell receptor beta chains below, sequenced in a study of early T cells in non-severe SARS-CoV-2 infection (dated by TCRdb to the early 2020s). The library was obtained by 5' RACE. Sequencing instrument: NextSeq 500. TCRdb reprocessed the public reads (quality trimming at Q25 with fastp, clone calling with MiXCR) and kept in-frame beta chains. One record per CDR3 amino acid sequence lists the most common genes and DNA. This sample has about 60,000 distinct CDR3 sequences in its table, and under 15% of those were observed once. The ten largest clones capture 9% to 10% of the sample. Here the sequenced sample was whole blood, taken at baseline. Every receptor here comes from an adult who was a healthcare worker with PCR-confirmed SARS-CoV-2 infection or an uninfected control (not recorded which).

There are a few counts of this clonotype. This chain uses TRBV20-1 with TRBJ2-7; D uncertain. The CDR3 spans 13 residues. CDR1 DFQATT and CDR2 SNEGSKA come from the germline V gene (reference sequence). Trimming cost V 3 bases and J 3 bases, with 12 bases left between them. CDR3 DNA sequence: TGCAGTGCTAGGGGTCACAGAGACTACGAGCAGTACTTC. As protein: CSARGHRDYEQYF.

The sample holds a few counts of this clonotype. V gene TRBV12-3 or TRBV12-4 combines with J gene TRBJ1-5; D is uncertain. The length of the CDR3 is 14 residues. The ends were cut back, 0 bases at V and 2 bases at J, with 5 bases in the middle. The CDR3 spells CASSLAGGNQPQHF. DNA for the CDR3: TGTGCCAGCAGTTTAGCCGGAGGCAATCAGCCCCAGCATTTT.

The J gene is TRBJ1-5, the V gene TRBV18; no definite D call. In germline, CDR1 is KGHSH, CDR2 LQKENI. V was clipped by 2 bases and J by 2 bases, with 10 bases between them. There are 15 residues in the CDR3. CDR3 sequence: CASSPNPAGNQPQHF. The CDR3 region has the DNA TGTGCCAGCTCACCAAACCCGGCGGGCAATCAGCCCCAGCATTTT.

This clonotype has only a few counts. J is TRBJ2-7 and V is TRBV27; 7 bases are a match to TRBD1. CDR1 is MNHEY and CDR2 is SMNVEV in the germline V gene (reference sequence). This CDR3 region has 15 residues. The junction had 7 bases not matched to a gene; V was cut back by 4 bases and J by 1 base. The CDR3, as DNA: TGTGCCAGCAGTTCGACATGGGACAGTTCCTACGAGCAGTACTTC. This translates into CASSSTWDSSYEQYF.

Only a few counts were recorded for this clonotype. The chain uses TRBV27 and TRBJ2-7, with 8 nucleotides matching TRBD1. Trimming cost V 5 bases and J 3 bases; bases outside gene matches: 12. The CDR3 runs to 16 residues. Germline-derived CDR1 and CDR2 are MNHEY and SMNVEV (reference sequence). As DNA, the CDR3 is TGTGCCAGCAGTCTCTCCCCGGGACAGGAAGTCTACGAGCAGTACTTC. Encoded protein: CASSLSPGQEVYEQYF.

This clonotype occurred a few times. This chain joins TRBV29-1 and TRBJ1-2; D gene unclear. Germline V gene lookup returns CDR1 SQVTM and CDR2 ANQGSEA. CDR3 length: 11 residues. The germline V and J ends were trimmed by 3 bases and 7 bases, with 9 bases remaining between them. The CDR3 is CSVDPHGGYTF. CDR3 nucleotide sequence: TGCAGCGTTGATCCGCACGGTGGCTACACCTTC. The full variable domain, with the rest looked up from reference TRBV29-1 and TRBJ1-2, is SAVISQKPSRDICQRGTSLTIQCQVDSQVTMMFWYRQQPGQSLTLIATANQGSEATYESGFVIDKFPISRPNLTFSTLTVSNMSPEDSSIYLCSVDPHGGYTFGSGTRLTVV.

The V and J genes are TRBV14 and TRBJ2-7, with 8 nucleotides matching TRBD1. V gave up 5 bases and J gave up 6 bases; unmatched junction bases: 6. This CDR3 comprises 13 residues. The germline V gene has CDR1 SGHDN and CDR2 FVKESK. The CDR3 here is CASSSTGAAEQYF. CDR3 sequence (DNA): TGTGCCAGCAGCTCGACAGGGGCCGCCGAGCAGTACTTC.

This clonotype was found many times. The V and J genes are TRBV5-6 and TRBJ2-7; D is unresolved. The CDR3 sequence is 14 residues long. The germline V and J ends were trimmed by 4 bases and 4 bases, with 15 bases remaining between them. Germline assignment: CDR1 SGHDT and CDR2 YYEEEE. Written as DNA, the CDR3 is TGTGCCAGCAGCCGAGCTAGAGGAAGGTACGAGCAGTACTTC. As protein: CASSRARGRYEQYF.

This chain links TRBV30 with TRBJ2-3; a possible D gene is TRBD1 (6 bases). The CDR3 consists of 15 residues. Per germline, CDR1 GTSNPN and CDR2 SVGIG (reference sequence). Trimming took 0 bases from V and 5 from J, leaving 15 bases between them. Here the CDR3 DNA reads TGTGCCTGGAGTGTGGCGTTGGGGGCTATAGATACGCAGTATTTT. Translated: CAWSVALGAIDTQYF.

This clonotype was observed a handful of times. The V and J genes are TRBV29-1 and TRBJ2-7; 9 bases are a match to TRBD1. Per the germline V gene, CDR1 is SQVTM and CDR2 is ANQGSEA. J was trimmed by 2 bases and V by 4 bases; bases with no gene match: 3. This CDR3 region has 13 residues. CDR3 DNA: TGCAGCGTTGGGACAGGGGATACCTACGAGCAGTACTTC. Translated: CSVGTGDTYEQYF.

This clonotype was recorded a few times. Because the CDR3 is missing its conserved closing phenylalanine or tryptophan, this is likely a read error. The DNA is omitted, as the CDR3 cannot be located on it reliably, and the CDR3 follows TCRdb's listing. J is TRBJ2-3 and V is TRBV28. The CDR3 adds up to 9 amino acids, both ends counted. Germline V gene sequence: CDR1 MDHEN, CDR2 SYDVKM. CDR3 amino acids: CASSFNRRL.

The rearrangement uses TRBV18 and TRBJ1-5, with D hard to call. CDR1 is KGHSH, CDR2 LQKENI, per germline. This CDR3 comprises 14 residues. V lost 3 bases and J lost 0, with 6 bases in between. The CDR3 region has the DNA TGTGCCAGCTCACCCCAAAATAGCAATCAGCCCCAGCATTTT. Residues: CASSPQNSNQPQHF.

The chain combines TRBV5-1 with TRBJ2-3, with 7 bases fitting TRBD1. The CDR3 has 14 residues. The germline gives CDR1 SGHRS, CDR2 YFSETQ. V shed 4 bases and J 6 bases; nucleotides not matched to a gene: 8. CDR3 sequence: CASSPTTGADTQYF. Written as DNA, the CDR3 is TGCGCCAGCAGCCCCACCACAGGGGCGGATACGCAGTATTTT.

The CDR3 loop is CASGTTSGRGPYEQYF. CDR3 DNA: TGTGCCAGCGGGACGACTAGCGGGAGGGGCCCCTACGAGCAGTACTTC. The chain uses TRBV7-9 and TRBJ2-7; TRBD2 aligns across 14 bases. The J segment lost 2 bases and the V segment lost 8 bases, leaving 8 bases of the junction unmatched. This CDR3 region has 16 residues. Germline loops: CDR1 SEHNR, CDR2 FQNEAQ (reference sequence).

This clonotype was counted a few times. The chain combines TRBV18 with TRBJ2-1; the match to TRBD1 covers 12 bases. The J segment lost 4 bases and the V segment lost 7 bases, leaving 8 bases of the junction unmatched. The CDR3 is 16 amino acids. Looked up from germline, CDR1 is KGHSH and CDR2 is LQKENI. The CDR3 nucleotides are TGTGCCAGCTTACCCGGGACAGGGGGCCAATACAATGAGCAGTTCTTC. This translates into CASLPGTGGQYNEQFF.

About this clonotype itself: The junction does not match germline at one end; this may be a read error. The CDR3 DNA reads TGTGCCAGCAGCTTCGGACGGGGGGGCACGGATACGCAGTATTTT. Translated, it gives CASSFGRGGTDTQYF. The chain couples TRBV5-4 to TRBJ2-3, with 8 positions matching TRBD2. This CDR3 spans 15 amino acids. Germline lookup yields CDR1 SGHNT and CDR2 YYREEE (reference sequence).

There are a few counts of this clonotype. V and J are TRBV11-2 and TRBJ1-1, with no clear D. With 5 bases removed from V and 1 base from J, the gap between germline ends came to 11 bases. Per the germline V gene, CDR1 is SGHAT and CDR2 is FQNNGV. The CDR3 is made up of 14 amino acids. CDR3 DNA: TGTGCCAGCAGCGCTATGACACAGAACACTGAAGCTTTCTTT. It codes for CASSAMTQNTEAFF.

The chain couples TRBV28 to TRBJ1-2; D is ambiguous. V lost 6 bases to trimming and J lost 5 bases, with 7 bases between them. Germline CDR1 MDHEN, CDR2 SYDVKM. The CDR3 has 11 residues. The DNA for the CDR3 is TGTGCCAGCAGCCTGAGGTATGGCTACACCTTC. Amino acids: CASSLRYGYTF.